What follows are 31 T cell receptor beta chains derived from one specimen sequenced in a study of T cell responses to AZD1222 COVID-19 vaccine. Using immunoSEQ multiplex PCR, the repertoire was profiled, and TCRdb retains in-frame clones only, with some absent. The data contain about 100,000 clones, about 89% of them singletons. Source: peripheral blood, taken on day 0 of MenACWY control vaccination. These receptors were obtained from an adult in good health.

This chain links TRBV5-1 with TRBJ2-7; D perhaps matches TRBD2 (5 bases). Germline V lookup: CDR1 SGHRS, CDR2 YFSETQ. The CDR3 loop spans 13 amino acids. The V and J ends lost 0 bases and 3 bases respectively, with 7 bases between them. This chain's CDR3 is CASSLDEGYEQYF. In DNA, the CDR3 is TGCGCCAGCAGCTTGGACGAGGGCTACGAGCAGTACTTC.

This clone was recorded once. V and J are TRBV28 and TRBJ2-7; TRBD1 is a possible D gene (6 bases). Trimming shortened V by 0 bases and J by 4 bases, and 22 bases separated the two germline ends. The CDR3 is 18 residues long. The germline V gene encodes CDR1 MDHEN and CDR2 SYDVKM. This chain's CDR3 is CASSLWRRSARGQYEQYF. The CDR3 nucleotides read TGTGCCAGCAGTTTATGGCGTAGGTCGGCCAGGGGCCAATACGAGCAGTACTTC. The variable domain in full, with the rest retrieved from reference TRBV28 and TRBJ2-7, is DVKVTQSSRYLVKRTGEKVFLECVQDMDHENMFWYRQDPGLGLRLIYFSYDVKMKEKGDIPEGYSVSREKKERFSLILESASTNQTSMYLCASSLWRRSARGQYEQYFGPGTRLTVT.

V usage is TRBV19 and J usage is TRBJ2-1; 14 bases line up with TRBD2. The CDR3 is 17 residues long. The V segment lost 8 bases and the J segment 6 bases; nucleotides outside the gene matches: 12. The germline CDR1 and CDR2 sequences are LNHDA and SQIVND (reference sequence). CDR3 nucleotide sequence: TGTGCCAGTGGCCGATCCGGGACTAGCGGGAGTCGCAATGAGCAGTTCTTC. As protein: CASGRSGTSGSRNEQFF.

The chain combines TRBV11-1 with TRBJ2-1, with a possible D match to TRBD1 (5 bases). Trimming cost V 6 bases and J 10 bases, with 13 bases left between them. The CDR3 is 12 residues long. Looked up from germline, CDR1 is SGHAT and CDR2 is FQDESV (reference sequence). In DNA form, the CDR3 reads TGTGCCAGCAGTCCAGGGTCTTTGGAGCAGTTCTTC. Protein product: CASSPGSLEQFF.

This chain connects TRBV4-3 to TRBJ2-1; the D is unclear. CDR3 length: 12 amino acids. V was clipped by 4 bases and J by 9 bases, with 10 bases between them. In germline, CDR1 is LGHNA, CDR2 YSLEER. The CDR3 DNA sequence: TGCGCCAGCAGCCTCCGGTCGGGTGAGCAGTTCTTC. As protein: CASSLRSGEQFF.

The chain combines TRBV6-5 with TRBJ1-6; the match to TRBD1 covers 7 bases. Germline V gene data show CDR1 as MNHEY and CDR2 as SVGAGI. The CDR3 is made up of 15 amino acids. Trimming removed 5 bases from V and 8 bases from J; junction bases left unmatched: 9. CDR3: CASSRETGTHSPLHF. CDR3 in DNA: TGTGCCAGCAGTCGAGAGACAGGGACACATTCACCCCTCCACTTT.

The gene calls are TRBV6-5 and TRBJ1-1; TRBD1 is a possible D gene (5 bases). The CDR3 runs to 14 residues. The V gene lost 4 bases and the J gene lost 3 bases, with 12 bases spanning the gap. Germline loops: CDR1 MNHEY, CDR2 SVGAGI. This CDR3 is CASSLEGPDTEAFF. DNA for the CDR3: TGTGCCAGCAGTTTGGAGGGGCCGGACACTGAAGCTTTCTTT.

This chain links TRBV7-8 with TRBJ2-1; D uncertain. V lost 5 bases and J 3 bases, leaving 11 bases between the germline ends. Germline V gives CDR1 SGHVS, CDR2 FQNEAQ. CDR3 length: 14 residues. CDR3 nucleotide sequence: TGTGCCAGCAGCCAAGTGGGGATCTACAATGAGCAGTTCTTC. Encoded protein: CASSQVGIYNEQFF. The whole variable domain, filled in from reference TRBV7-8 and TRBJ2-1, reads GAGVSQSPRYKVAKRGQDVALRCDPISGHVSLFWYQQALGQGPEFLTYFQNEAQLDKSGLPSDRFFAERPEGSVSTLKIQRTQQEDSAVYLCASSQVGIYNEQFFGPGTRLTVL.

The CDR3 sequence: CASSQGKPAGNQPQHF. The CDR3 DNA follows: TGTGCCAGCAGCCAAGGGAAGCCGGCGGGCAATCAGCCCCAGCATTTT. The chain recombines TRBV3-1 (or the pseudogene TRBV3-2) with TRBJ1-5; D gene uncertain. Trimming left V 1 base short and J 2 bases short, with 12 bases between. CDR3 length equals 16 residues. Germline V gene data show CDR1 as LGHDT and CDR2 as YNNKEL (reference sequence).

The CDR3 region is CASSTGVQETQYF. The CDR3 bases are TGTGCCAGCAGCACGGGCGTCCAAGAGACCCAGTACTTC. The chain uses TRBV7-2 and TRBJ2-5; D remains ambiguous. The CDR3 totals 13 residues. Germline V gene data show CDR1 as SGHTA and CDR2 as FQGNSA. Trimming removed 5 bases at V and 1 base at J, with 8 bases between.

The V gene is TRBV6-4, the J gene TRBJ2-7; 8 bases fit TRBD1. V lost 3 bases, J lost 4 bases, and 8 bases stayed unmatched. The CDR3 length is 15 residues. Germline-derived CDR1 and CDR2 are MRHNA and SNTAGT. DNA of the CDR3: TGTGCCAGCAGTGAACCGGACAGGGCCAGGTACGAGCAGTACTTC. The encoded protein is CASSEPDRARYEQYF.

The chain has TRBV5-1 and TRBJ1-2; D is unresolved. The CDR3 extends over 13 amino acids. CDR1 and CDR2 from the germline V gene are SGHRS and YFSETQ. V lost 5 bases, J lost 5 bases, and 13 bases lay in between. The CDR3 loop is CASRIDGDYGYTF. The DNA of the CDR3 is TGCGCCAGCAGGATAGACGGAGATTATGGCTACACCTTC.

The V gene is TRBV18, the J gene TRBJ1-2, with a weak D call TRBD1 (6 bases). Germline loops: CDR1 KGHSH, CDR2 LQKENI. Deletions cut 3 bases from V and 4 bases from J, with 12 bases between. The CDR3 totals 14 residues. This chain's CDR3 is CASSPDRVFYGYTF. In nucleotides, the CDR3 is TGTGCCAGCTCACCGGACAGAGTGTTCTATGGCTACACCTTC.

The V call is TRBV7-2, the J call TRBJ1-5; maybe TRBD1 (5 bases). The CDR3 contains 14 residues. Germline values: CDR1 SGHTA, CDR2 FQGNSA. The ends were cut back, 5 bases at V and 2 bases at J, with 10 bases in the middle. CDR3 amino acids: CASSPGIGNQPQHF. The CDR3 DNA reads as TGTGCCAGCAGCCCAGGGATTGGCAATCAGCCCCAGCATTTT.

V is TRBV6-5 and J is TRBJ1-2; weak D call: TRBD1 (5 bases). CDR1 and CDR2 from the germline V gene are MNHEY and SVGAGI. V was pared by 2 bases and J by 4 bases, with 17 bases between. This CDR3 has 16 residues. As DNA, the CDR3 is TGTGCCAGCAGTTACGCGGACACCCCCGCCGGCTATGGCTACACCTTC. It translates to CASSYADTPAGYGYTF.

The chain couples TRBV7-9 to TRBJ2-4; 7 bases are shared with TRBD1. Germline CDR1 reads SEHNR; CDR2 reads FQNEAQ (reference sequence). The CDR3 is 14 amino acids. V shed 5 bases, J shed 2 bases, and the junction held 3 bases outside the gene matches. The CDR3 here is CASSDRDSKNIQYF. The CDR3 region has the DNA TGTGCCAGCAGCGACAGGGATTCCAAAAACATTCAGTACTTC.

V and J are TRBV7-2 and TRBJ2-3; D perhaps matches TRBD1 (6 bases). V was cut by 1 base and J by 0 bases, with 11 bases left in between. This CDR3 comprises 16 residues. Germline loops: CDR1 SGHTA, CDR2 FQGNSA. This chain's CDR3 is CASSLGGRGSTDTQYF. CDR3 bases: TGTGCCAGCAGCTTAGGGGGCAGGGGTAGCACAGATACGCAGTATTTT.

In nucleotides, the CDR3 is TGTGCCAGCAGCTTAAAATCTCTCCCCAGACAGGCCGTGCACTACGAGCAGTACTTC. Translated: CASSLKSLPRQAVHYEQYF. This sequence joins TRBV11-2 and TRBJ2-7, with D tentatively TRBD1 (6 bases). This CDR3 region has 19 residues. In germline, CDR1 is SGHAT, CDR2 FQNNGV. V lost 2 bases and J 3 bases, leaving 26 bases between the germline ends.

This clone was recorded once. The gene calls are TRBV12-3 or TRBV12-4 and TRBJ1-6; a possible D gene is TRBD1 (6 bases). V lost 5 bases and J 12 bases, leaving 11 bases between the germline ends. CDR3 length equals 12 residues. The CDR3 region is CASSRTEGPLHF. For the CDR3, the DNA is TGTGCCAGCAGTCGGACAGAAGGACCCCTCCACTTT.

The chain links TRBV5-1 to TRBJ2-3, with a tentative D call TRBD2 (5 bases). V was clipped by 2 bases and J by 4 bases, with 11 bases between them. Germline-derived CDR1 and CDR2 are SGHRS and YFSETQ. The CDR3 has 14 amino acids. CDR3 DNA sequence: TGCGCCAGCAGCTTCAATAGCGCCCCAGATACGCAGTATTTT. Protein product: CASSFNSAPDTQYF.

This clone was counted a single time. CDR3 in DNA: TGTGCCAGCAGTTTCCCCACAGGGAACGGCTATGGCTACACCTTC. Amino acids: CASSFPTGNGYGYTF. The chain uses TRBV28 and TRBJ1-2; a weak D match, TRBD1 (6 bases). V gave up 3 bases and J gave up 4 bases, with 15 bases separating them. The CDR3 consists of 15 residues. In germline, CDR1 is MDHEN, CDR2 SYDVKM.

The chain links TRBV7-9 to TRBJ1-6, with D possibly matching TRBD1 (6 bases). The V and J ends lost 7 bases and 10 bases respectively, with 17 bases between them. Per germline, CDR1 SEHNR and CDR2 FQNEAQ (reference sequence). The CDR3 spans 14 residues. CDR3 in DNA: TGTGCCAGCACCACTGGAGCAGGGGACTCACCCCTCCACTTT. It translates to CASTTGAGDSPLHF.

The CDR3 DNA reads as TGTGCCAGCAGGCTCGACAGGGAATTGACTGAAGCTTTCTTT. Protein sequence: CASRLDRELTEAFF. This chain connects TRBV2 to TRBJ1-1, with TRBD1 matching over 7 bases. V lost 6 bases and J lost 5; bases outside the gene matches: 9. Germline assignment: CDR1 SNHLY and CDR2 FYNNEI. The CDR3 runs 14 residues.

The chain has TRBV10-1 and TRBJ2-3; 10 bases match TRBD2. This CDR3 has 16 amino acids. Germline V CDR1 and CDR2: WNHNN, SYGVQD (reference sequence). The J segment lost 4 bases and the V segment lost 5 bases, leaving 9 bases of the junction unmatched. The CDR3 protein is CASSWGTSDAPDTQYF. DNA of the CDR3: TGCGCCAGCAGTTGGGGGACTAGCGACGCCCCAGATACGCAGTATTTT.

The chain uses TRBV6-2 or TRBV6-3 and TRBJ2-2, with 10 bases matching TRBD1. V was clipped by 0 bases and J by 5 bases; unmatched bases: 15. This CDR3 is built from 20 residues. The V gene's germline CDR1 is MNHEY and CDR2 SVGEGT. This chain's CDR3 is CASSYSTAGQGSRRTGELFF. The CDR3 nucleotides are TGTGCCAGCAGTTACTCAACGGCGGGACAGGGGAGTCGTAGGACCGGGGAGCTGTTTTTT.

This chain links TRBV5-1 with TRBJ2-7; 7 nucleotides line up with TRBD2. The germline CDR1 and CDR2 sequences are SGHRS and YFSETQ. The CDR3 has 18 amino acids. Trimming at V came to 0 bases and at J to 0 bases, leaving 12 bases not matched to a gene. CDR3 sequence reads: CASSLGRGEGSSSYEQYF. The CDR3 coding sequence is TGCGCCAGCAGCTTGGGCCGGGGGGAGGGGTCAAGCTCCTACGAGCAGTACTTC.

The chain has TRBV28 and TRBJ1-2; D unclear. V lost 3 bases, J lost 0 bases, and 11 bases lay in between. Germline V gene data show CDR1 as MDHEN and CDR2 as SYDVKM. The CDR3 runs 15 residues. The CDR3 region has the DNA TGTGCCAGCAGTTTTTATTTTGGGTCTAACTATGGCTACACCTTC. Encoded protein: CASSFYFGSNYGYTF.

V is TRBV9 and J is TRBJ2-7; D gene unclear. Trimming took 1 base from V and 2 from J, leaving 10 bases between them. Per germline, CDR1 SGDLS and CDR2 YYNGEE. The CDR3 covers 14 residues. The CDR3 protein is CASSVSVTAYEQYF. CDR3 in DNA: TGTGCCAGCAGCGTAAGCGTCACTGCCTACGAGCAGTACTTC.

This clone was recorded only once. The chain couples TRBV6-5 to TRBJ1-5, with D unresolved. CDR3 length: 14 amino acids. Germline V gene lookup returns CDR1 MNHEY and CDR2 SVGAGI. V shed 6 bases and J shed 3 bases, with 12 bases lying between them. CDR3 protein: CASRIYLDNQPQHF. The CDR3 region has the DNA TGTGCCAGCAGGATATACCTAGACAATCAGCCCCAGCATTTT.

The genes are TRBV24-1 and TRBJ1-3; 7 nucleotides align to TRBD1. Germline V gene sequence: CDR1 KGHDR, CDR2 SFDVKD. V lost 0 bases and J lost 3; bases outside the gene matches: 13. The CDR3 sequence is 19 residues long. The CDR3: CATSDLVWGKRDSGNTIYF. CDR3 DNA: TGTGCCACCAGTGATTTGGTTTGGGGGAAACGGGACAGTGGAAACACCATATATTTT.

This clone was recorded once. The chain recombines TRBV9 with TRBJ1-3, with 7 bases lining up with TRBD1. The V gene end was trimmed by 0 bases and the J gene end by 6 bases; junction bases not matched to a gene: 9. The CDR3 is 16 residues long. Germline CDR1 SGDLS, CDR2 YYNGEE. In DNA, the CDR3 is TGTGCCAGCAGCGTAGGAGGGGGCGTTACACTAAACACCATATATTTT. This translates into CASSVGGGVTLNTIYF.